Shown below are 25 T cell receptor beta chains from a single sample sequenced in a study of cytomegalovirus exposure and HLA in healthy donors. Data came from immunoSEQ multiplex PCR; TCRdb stores just in-frame clones and leaves some out. The data show about 240,000 clones, with 75% to 90% seen just once and around 1.2% held by the top ten. Source material: PBMCs. These receptors all stem from a woman aged 25 to 39 in good health and CMV-seropositive.

The chain uses TRBV19 and TRBJ1-3; D not certain. The CDR3 is 13 residues long. CDR1 and CDR2 from the germline V gene are LNHDA and SQIVND (reference sequence). The ends were cut back, 10 bases at V and 0 bases at J, with 10 bases in the middle. CDR3 nucleotides: TGTGCCACATCGCTAAGCTCTGGAAACACCATATATTTT. The encoded protein is CATSLSSGNTIYF.

The V gene is TRBV5-4, the J gene TRBJ2-1; 8 positions match TRBD2. The CDR3 contains 15 residues. Germline values: CDR1 SGHNT, CDR2 YYREEE (reference sequence). With 7 bases clipped from V and 0 bases from J, the junction kept 6 bases outside the gene matches. The CDR3 sequence is CASFRGGSSYNEQFF. CDR3 bases: TGTGCCAGCTTCCGGGGGGGAAGCTCCTACAATGAGCAGTTCTTC.

The chain links TRBV20-1 to TRBJ1-1; D unresolved. This CDR3 is 11 amino acids long. The germline V gene encodes CDR1 DFQATT and CDR2 SNEGSKA (reference sequence). Trimming took off 4 bases at V and 6 bases at J, with 9 bases between the two ends. CDR3 amino acids: CSATYGAEAFF. The CDR3 nucleotides read TGCAGTGCTACATACGGGGCTGAAGCTTTCTTT.

This clone showed up just a few times. This rearrangement joins TRBV7-8 to TRBJ2-7; perhaps TRBD1 as D (6 bases). Germline loops: CDR1 SGHVS, CDR2 FQNEAQ. The CDR3 is made up of 16 amino acids. The ends were cut back, 2 bases at V and 3 bases at J, with 17 bases in the middle. The CDR3, as DNA: TGTGCCAGCAGCTTAACCAAGGACAGCCACCGCTACGAGCAGTACTTC. This gives the protein CASSLTKDSHRYEQYF.

The chain is built from TRBV28 and TRBJ2-5; the D gene is possibly TRBD2 (6 bases). The V end was cut by 9 bases, the J end by 7 bases, with 21 bases between. The V gene's germline CDR1 is MDHEN and CDR2 SYDVKM. This CDR3 is 14 amino acids long. The CDR3 DNA reads as TGTGCCAGTGGTCCCGGGACCGAGGAGGGGACCCAGTACTTC. Translating it yields CASGPGTEEGTQYF.

In this sample, this clone turned up once. This chain joins TRBV19 and TRBJ2-3; tentatively, D is TRBD2 (6 bases). CDR1 is LNHDA, CDR2 SQIVND, per germline (reference sequence). CDR3 length: 14 amino acids. V was shortened by 6 bases and J by 2 bases, with 12 bases between the two germline ends. The CDR3 DNA follows: TGTGCCAGTAGGGCGGGGAGGAACACAGATACGCAGTATTTT. It translates to CASRAGRNTDTQYF.

Only one count was recorded for this clone. This chain connects TRBV28 to TRBJ2-7; TRBD1 is a possible D gene (5 bases). Trimming took off 10 bases at V and 4 bases at J, with 17 bases between the two ends. CDR1 and CDR2 from the germline V gene are MDHEN and SYDVKM. CDR3 length: 13 amino acids. CDR3 nucleotide sequence: TGTGCCACGTCAGGGCCAACCAGTTACGAGCAGTACTTC. This translates into CATSGPTSYEQYF.

In this sample, this clone turned up a few times. This chain links TRBV5-6 with TRBJ2-6; possible D gene TRBD1, 6 bases. Trimming took 3 bases from V and 2 from J, leaving 12 bases between them. The CDR3 consists of 16 residues. Germline assignment: CDR1 SGHDT and CDR2 YYEEEE. The CDR3 DNA sequence: TGTGCCAGCAGCTCACCCAGGGGCACTGGGGCCAACGTCCTGACTTTC. Translating it yields CASSSPRGTGANVLTF.

This chain links TRBV5-6 with TRBJ2-5; TRBD1 aligns across 8 bases. The trim removed 4 bases at V and 5 bases at J, leaving 7 bases unmatched. The germline V gene has CDR1 SGHDT and CDR2 YYEEEE. The CDR3 loop spans 14 amino acids. CDR3 nucleotides: TGTGCCAGCAGCCTACAGGGGGTTGGGGAGACCCAGTACTTC. Protein sequence: CASSLQGVGETQYF. Complete variable domain (other parts from reference TRBV5-6 and TRBJ2-5): DAGVTQSPTHLIKTRGQQVTLRCSPKSGHDTVSWYQQALGQGPQFIFQYYEEEERQRGNFPDRFSGHQFPNYSSELNVNALLLGDSALYLCASSLQGVGETQYFGPGTRLLVL.

The chain joins TRBV30 to TRBJ2-1, with 8 bases identical to TRBD2. The V gene's germline CDR1 is GTSNPN and CDR2 SVGIG (reference sequence). J was trimmed by 7 bases and V by 2 bases; bases with no gene match: 16. CDR3 length: 17 residues. CDR3 residues: CAWSPATGGTIGNEQFF. CDR3 nucleotide sequence: TGTGCCTGGAGTCCCGCCACGGGGGGGACGATTGGGAATGAGCAGTTCTTC.

V and J are TRBV5-1 and TRBJ2-1, with 10 bases fitting TRBD2. CDR3 length equals 14 residues. The V and J ends lost 4 bases and 4 bases, in that order; junction bases with no gene match: 2. The germline V gene encodes CDR1 SGHRS and CDR2 YFSETQ. The CDR3 here is CASSVSGRYNEQFF. In nucleotides, the CDR3 is TGCGCCAGCAGCGTTAGCGGGAGGTACAATGAGCAGTTCTTC.

V and J are TRBV19 and TRBJ1-2; weak D call: TRBD1 (5 bases). Trimming pared 6 bases from V and 4 bases from J, leaving 9 bases between. The germline CDR1 and CDR2 sequences are LNHDA and SQIVND (reference sequence). CDR3 length equals 12 residues. CDR3 nucleotides: TGTGCCAGTAGCGCCAGGGCCTATGGCTACACCTTC. Translated: CASSARAYGYTF.

The V gene is TRBV6-5, the J gene TRBJ1-1, with 7 bases aligning to TRBD1. This CDR3 comprises 14 residues. Germline V gene sequence: CDR1 MNHEY, CDR2 SVGAGI. Trimming at V came to 6 bases and at J to 1 base, leaving 5 bases not matched to a gene. CDR3: CASRLDRANTEAFF. The CDR3 DNA is TGTGCCAGCAGATTAGACAGGGCGAACACTGAAGCTTTCTTT.

The chain joins TRBV28 to TRBJ1-4; 8 bases are a match to TRBD1. The CDR3 is 16 amino acids. From germline, CDR1 is MDHEN and CDR2 SYDVKM. Trimming removed 4 bases from V and 2 bases from J; junction bases left unmatched: 6. The CDR3 sequence: CASSYGQGVTNEKLFF. In DNA, the CDR3 is TGTGCCAGCAGTTACGGACAGGGCGTCACTAATGAAAAACTGTTTTTT.

V is TRBV6-1 and J is TRBJ2-1, with 8 bases fitting TRBD1. Germline V gene data show CDR1 as MNHNS and CDR2 as SASEGT. The length of the CDR3 is 15 residues. J lost 3 bases, V lost 7 bases, and 8 bases had no gene match. The CDR3 coding sequence is TGTGCCAGCACAACCGGGACAGGCCACTACAATGAGCAGTTCTTC. This encodes CASTTGTGHYNEQFF.

The V call is TRBV7-6, the J call TRBJ1-5; 7 nucleotides agree with TRBD1. The length of the CDR3 is 13 residues. The V gene's germline CDR1 is SGHVS and CDR2 FNYEAQ. The J segment lost 5 bases and the V segment lost 6 bases, leaving 4 bases of the junction unmatched. The CDR3, as DNA: TGTGCCAGCAGTGGTGACAGGGATCAGCCCCAGCATTTT. Encoded protein: CASSGDRDQPQHF.

The V call is TRBV5-4, the J call TRBJ1-2, with TRBD1 matching over 10 bases. Trimming took 4 bases from V and 10 from J; bases not matched to a gene: 4. From germline, CDR1 is SGHNT and CDR2 YYREEE (reference sequence). The CDR3 sequence is 12 residues long. The CDR3 DNA reads TGTGCCAGCAGCGGCGGGACAGGGGCCTACACCTTC. Residues: CASSGGTGAYTF.

J is TRBJ2-1 and V is TRBV7-9; 7 nucleotides align to TRBD2. Germline lookup yields CDR1 SEHNR and CDR2 FQNEAQ (reference sequence). There are 15 residues in the CDR3. The V segment lost 5 bases and the J segment 8 bases; nucleotides outside the gene matches: 12. CDR3: CASSAWTSQIDEQFF. CDR3 in DNA: TGTGCCAGCAGCGCCTGGACTAGTCAGATCGATGAGCAGTTCTTC.

The chain couples TRBV11-2 to TRBJ1-1; 10 nucleotides match TRBD1. The CDR3 is 14 residues long. In germline, CDR1 is SGHAT, CDR2 FQNNGV. The V gene end was trimmed by 4 bases and the J gene end by 4 bases; junction bases not matched to a gene: 3. CDR3 protein: CASSWTGGSTEAFF. The CDR3 DNA is TGTGCCAGCAGCTGGACAGGGGGTAGCACTGAAGCTTTCTTT.

The chain has TRBV29-1 and TRBJ1-3; D might be TRBD1 (5 bases). The CDR3 runs 13 residues. V lost 7 bases and J lost 0, with 10 bases in between. Per germline, CDR1 SQVTM and CDR2 ANQGSEA. CDR3 sequence: CSADSVSGNTIYF. CDR3 bases: TGCAGCGCTGACAGCGTCTCTGGAAACACCATATATTTT.

V and J are TRBV4-1 and TRBJ2-4; possibly TRBD1 for D (6 bases). The length of the CDR3 is 15 residues. Germline CDR1 reads MGHRA; CDR2 reads YSYEKL. The V and J ends lost 3 bases and 4 bases respectively, with 13 bases between them. CDR3 sequence (DNA): TGCGCCAGCAGCCAGAGGGGGACCAGTAAAAACATTCAGTACTTC. It yields the protein CASSQRGTSKNIQYF.

This clone was detected once. This chain links TRBV13 with TRBJ2-7, with 9 bases that match TRBD2. Germline V CDR1 and CDR2: PRHDT, FYEKMQ (reference sequence). CDR3 length: 15 amino acids. V was pared by 5 bases and J by 4 bases, with 9 bases of the junction left unmatched. In DNA form, the CDR3 reads TGTGCCAGCAGCGTACTGCGGGAGGGCCGGTACGAGCAGTACTTC. It translates to CASSVLREGRYEQYF.

The chain is built from TRBV5-1 and TRBJ2-3, with a weak D call TRBD1 (5 bases). Between the trimmed V and J ends, which lost 5 bases and 1 base, there was a span of 11 bases. Germline CDR1 reads SGHRS; CDR2 reads YFSETQ. This CDR3 spans 14 amino acids. CDR3 amino acids: CASRDTAGTDTQYF. In nucleotides, the CDR3 is TGCGCCAGCAGGGACACGGCGGGCACAGATACGCAGTATTTT.

The chain carries TRBV11-2 and TRBJ2-2; 13 bases align to TRBD2. The CDR3 loop spans 16 amino acids. With 5 bases clipped from V and 7 bases from J, the junction kept 7 bases outside the gene matches. Per the germline V gene, CDR1 is SGHAT and CDR2 is FQNNGV. The chain's CDR3 is CASSPRTSGRHGELFF. The DNA for the CDR3 is TGTGCCAGCAGCCCTCGGACTAGCGGGAGACACGGGGAGCTGTTTTTT.

This chain joins TRBV18 and TRBJ2-7; TRBD1 is a possible D gene (5 bases). The V gene's germline CDR1 is KGHSH and CDR2 LQKENI. This CDR3 comprises 16 residues. The V end lost 3 bases, the J end lost 2 bases, and 17 bases lay between the germline ends. The CDR3 coding sequence is TGTGCCAGCTCACCCCCGACGGACACTGTAACCTACGAGCAGTACTTC. Translation gives CASSPPTDTVTYEQYF. Combining the CDR3 with reference TRBV18 and TRBJ2-7 gives the whole variable domain NAGVMQNPRHLVRRRGQEARLRCSPMKGHSHVYWYRQLPEEGLKFMVYLQKENIIDESGMPKERFSAEFPKEGPSILRIQQVVRGDSAAYFCASSPPTDTVTYEQYFGPGTRLTVT.